This T cell receptor beta chain appears in the sequencing data of a study of cytomegalovirus exposure and HLA in healthy donors. Whole-study findings and limits: Rare TCR sequences dominated, though some public TCRs recurred in many donors.

Looked up from germline, CDR1 is SEHNR and CDR2 is FQNEAQ (reference sequence). The CDR3 spans 12 residues. With 3 bases clipped from V and 5 bases from J, the junction kept 0 bases outside the gene matches. Amplification used 60 Vbeta primers and 13 Jbeta primers. Some clones are missing from TCRdb's copy, which holds only in-frame ones; the method was immunoSEQ multiplex PCR. The sample consists of about 140,000 clones, 60% to 85% of them appearing once. This clone was seen only a few times. Its antigen is currently unknown. The J gene is TRBJ2-7, the V gene TRBV7-9; 8 bases match TRBD1. The sequence came from a man aged 25-45 years in good health and CMV-seronegative. Specimen: PBMCs. The CDR3 DNA follows: TGTGCCAGCAGCTTGACAGGGGACGAGCAGTACTTC. Translating gives CASSLTGDEQYF.